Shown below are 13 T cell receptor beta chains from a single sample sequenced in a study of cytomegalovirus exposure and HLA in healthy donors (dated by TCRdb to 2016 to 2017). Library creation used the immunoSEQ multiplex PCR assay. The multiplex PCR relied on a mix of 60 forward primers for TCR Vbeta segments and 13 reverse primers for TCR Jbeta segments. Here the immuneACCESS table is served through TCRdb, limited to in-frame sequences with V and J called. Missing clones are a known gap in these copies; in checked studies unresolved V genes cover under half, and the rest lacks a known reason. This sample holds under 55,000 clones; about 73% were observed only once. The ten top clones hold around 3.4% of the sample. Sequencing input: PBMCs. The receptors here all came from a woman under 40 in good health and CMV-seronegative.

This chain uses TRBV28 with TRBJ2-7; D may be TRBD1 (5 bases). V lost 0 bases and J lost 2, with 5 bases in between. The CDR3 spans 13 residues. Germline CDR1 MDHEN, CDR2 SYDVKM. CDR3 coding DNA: TGTGCCAGCAGTTTATGGACAGCCTACGAGCAGTACTTC. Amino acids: CASSLWTAYEQYF.

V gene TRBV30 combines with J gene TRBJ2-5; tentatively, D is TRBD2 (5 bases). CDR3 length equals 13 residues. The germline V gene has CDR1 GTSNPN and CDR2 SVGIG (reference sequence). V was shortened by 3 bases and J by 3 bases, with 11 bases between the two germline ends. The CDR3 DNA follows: TGTGCCTGGAGCGAGGGTAGGAAAGAGACCCAGTACTTC. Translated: CAWSEGRKETQYF.

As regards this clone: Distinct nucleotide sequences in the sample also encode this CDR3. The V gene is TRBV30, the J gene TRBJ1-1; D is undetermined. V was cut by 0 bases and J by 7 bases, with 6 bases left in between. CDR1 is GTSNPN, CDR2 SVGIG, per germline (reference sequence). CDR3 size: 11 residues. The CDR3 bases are TGTGCCTGGAGTGTACTGAATGAAGCTTTCTTT. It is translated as CAWSVLNEAFF.

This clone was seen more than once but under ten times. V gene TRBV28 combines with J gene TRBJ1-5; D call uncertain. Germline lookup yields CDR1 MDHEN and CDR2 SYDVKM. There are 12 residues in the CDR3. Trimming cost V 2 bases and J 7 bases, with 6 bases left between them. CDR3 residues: CASSLPGQPQHF. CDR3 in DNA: TGTGCCAGCAGTTTACCGGGACAGCCCCAGCATTTT.

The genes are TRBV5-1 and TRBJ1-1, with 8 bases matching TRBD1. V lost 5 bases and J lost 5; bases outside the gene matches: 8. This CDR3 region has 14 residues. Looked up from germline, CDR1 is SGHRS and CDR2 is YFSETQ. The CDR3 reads CASRRQGTSTEAFF. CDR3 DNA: TGCGCCAGCAGACGACAGGGGACTTCTACTGAAGCTTTCTTT.

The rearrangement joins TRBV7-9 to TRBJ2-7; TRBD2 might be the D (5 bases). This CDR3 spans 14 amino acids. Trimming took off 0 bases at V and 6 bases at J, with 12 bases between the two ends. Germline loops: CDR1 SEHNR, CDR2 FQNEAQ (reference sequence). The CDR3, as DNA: TGTGCCAGCAGCTTAGCTGAGGTGCTAGCCGAGCAGTACTTC. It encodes CASSLAEVLAEQYF.

CDR3 sequence: CAHGPGDYEQYF. CDR3 in DNA: TGTGCCCATGGGCCAGGGGATTACGAGCAGTACTTC. The chain uses TRBV28 and TRBJ2-7; the D gene is possibly TRBD1 (6 bases). Trimming took off 11 bases at V and 4 bases at J, with 15 bases between the two ends. CDR1 and CDR2 (germline): MDHEN, SYDVKM. The CDR3 extends over 12 amino acids.

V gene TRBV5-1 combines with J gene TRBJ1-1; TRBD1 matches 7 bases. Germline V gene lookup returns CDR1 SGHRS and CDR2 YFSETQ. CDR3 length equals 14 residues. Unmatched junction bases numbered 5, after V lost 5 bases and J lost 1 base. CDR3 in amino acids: CASREGASNTEAFF. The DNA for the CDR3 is TGCGCCAGCAGAGAGGGGGCTTCGAACACTGAAGCTTTCTTT.

The CDR3, as DNA: TGTGCCAGCAGTTACCGGCAGGGGCTCGGGGAGACCCAGTACTTC. It is translated as CASSYRQGLGETQYF. The chain is built from TRBV6-5 and TRBJ2-5, with D perhaps TRBD1 (6 bases). Trimming pared 2 bases from V and 5 bases from J, leaving 15 bases between. The germline V gene encodes CDR1 MNHEY and CDR2 SVGAGI. The CDR3 covers 15 residues.

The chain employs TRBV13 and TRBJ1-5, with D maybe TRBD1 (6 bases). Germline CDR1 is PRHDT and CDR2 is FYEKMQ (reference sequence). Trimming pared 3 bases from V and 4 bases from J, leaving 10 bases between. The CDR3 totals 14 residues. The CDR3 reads CASSFGQRNQPQHF. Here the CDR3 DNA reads TGTGCCAGCAGCTTCGGACAGCGTAATCAGCCCCAGCATTTT.

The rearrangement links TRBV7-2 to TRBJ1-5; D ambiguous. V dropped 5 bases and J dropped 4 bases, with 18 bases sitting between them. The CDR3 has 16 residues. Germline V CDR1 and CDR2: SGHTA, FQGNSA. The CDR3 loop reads CASSPNSPGDNQPQHF. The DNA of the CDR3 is TGTGCCAGCAGCCCAAACAGCCCCGGGGATAATCAGCCCCAGCATTTT.

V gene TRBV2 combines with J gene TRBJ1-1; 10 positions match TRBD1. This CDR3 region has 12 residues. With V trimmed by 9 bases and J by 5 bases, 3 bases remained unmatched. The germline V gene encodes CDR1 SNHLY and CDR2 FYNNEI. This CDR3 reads CASGTGVTEAFF. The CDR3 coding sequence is TGTGCCAGTGGGACAGGGGTTACTGAAGCTTTCTTT.

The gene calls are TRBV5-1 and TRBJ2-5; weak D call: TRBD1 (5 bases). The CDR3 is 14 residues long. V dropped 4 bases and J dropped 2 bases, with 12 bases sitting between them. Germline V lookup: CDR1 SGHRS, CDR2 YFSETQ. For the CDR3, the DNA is TGCGCCAGCAGCCCTGGACAAGTACAAGAGACCCAGTACTTC. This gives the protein CASSPGQVQETQYF.